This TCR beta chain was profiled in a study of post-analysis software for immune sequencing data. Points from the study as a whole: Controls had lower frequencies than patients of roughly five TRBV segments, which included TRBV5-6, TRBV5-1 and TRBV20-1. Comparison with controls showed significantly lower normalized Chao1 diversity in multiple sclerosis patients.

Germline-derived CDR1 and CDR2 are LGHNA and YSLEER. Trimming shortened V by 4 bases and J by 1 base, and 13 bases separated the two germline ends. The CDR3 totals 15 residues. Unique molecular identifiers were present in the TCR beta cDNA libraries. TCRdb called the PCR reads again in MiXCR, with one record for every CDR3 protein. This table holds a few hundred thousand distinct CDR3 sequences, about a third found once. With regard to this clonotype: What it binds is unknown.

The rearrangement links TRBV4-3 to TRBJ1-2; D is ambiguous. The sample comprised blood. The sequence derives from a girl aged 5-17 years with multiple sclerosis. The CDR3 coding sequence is TGCGCCAGCAGCCGTTCCGCCGGGGATAACTATGGCTACACCTTC. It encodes CASSRSAGDNYGYTF.